Listed below are T cell receptor beta chains from one sample, sequenced in a study of Ad26.COV2.S vaccination and SARS-CoV-2 variants. Clones were read by immunoSEQ multiplex PCR, and TCRdb kept only the in-frame ones, dropping some. The profile covers over 400,000 clones, with over 80% appearing a single time and more than 1.5% taken by the ten largest. Specimen: peripheral blood, collected in a trial of Ad26.COV2.S vaccine versus placebo. These receptors were taken from a person between 18 and 59 years old who received the Ad26.COV2.S COVID-19 vaccine or a placebo. The CDR3 runs from the conserved cysteine through the conserved F or W. D genes are given only for firm matches. Rows may omit the clone size; those that give it use once, few, many or a size class.

j_gene: TRBJ1-1; v_gene: TRBV10-1; abundance: NA; d_gene: TRBD1; CDR3nt: TGCGCCAGCAGTGAGGTTGGACAGGGTCCCACTGAAGCTTTCTTT; CDR3aa: CASSEVGQGPTEAFF
j_gene: TRBJ1-6; v_gene: TRBV27; abundance: NA; d_gene: NA; CDR3nt: TGTGCCAGCAGTTTATCAAATTCACCCCTCCACTTT; CDR3aa: CASSLSNSPLHF
j_gene: TRBJ1-3; v_gene: TRBV2; abundance: NA; d_gene: NA; CDR3nt: TGTGCCAGCACCCGGACGTCGGGAAACACCATATATTTT; CDR3aa: CASTRTSGNTIYF
j_gene: TRBJ2-7; v_gene: TRBV12-3/TRBV12-4; abundance: NA; d_gene: TRBD1; CDR3nt: TGTGCCAGCCGGACAGGCTCCTACGAGCAGTACTTC; CDR3aa: CASRTGSYEQYF
j_gene: TRBJ2-7; v_gene: TRBV7-9; abundance: few; d_gene: NA; CDR3nt: TGTGCCAGCAGCTTACCGGCCACCTACGAGCAGTACTTC; CDR3aa: CASSLPATYEQYF
j_gene: TRBJ2-2; v_gene: TRBV7-6; abundance: NA; d_gene: NA; CDR3nt: TGTGCCAGCAGCCCAATAAAAGGGCGGGGAGCCGGGGAGCTGTTTTTT; CDR3aa: CASSPIKGRGAGELFF
j_gene: TRBJ2-1; v_gene: TRBV6-5; abundance: NA; d_gene: TRBD2; CDR3nt: TGTGCCAGCAGCACGGGGGGGCCGAATGAGCAGTTCTTC; CDR3aa: CASSTGGPNEQFF
j_gene: TRBJ1-3; v_gene: TRBV5-6; abundance: NA; d_gene: NA; CDR3nt: TGTGCCACCTCGGAGGGCGCAAACACCATATATTTT; CDR3aa: CATSEGANTIYF
j_gene: TRBJ2-3; v_gene: TRBV27; abundance: NA; d_gene: NA; CDR3nt: TGTGCCAGCAGTTTATCAACCCCTCACACAGATACGCAGTATTTT; CDR3aa: CASSLSTPHTDTQYF
j_gene: TRBJ1-1; v_gene: TRBV4-3; abundance: NA; d_gene: TRBD1; CDR3nt: TGCGCCAGCAGCCGGGACAGAGCAGATAAAGCTTTCTTT; CDR3aa: CASSRDRADKAFF
j_gene: TRBJ2-2; v_gene: TRBV6-6; abundance: NA; d_gene: TRBD2; CDR3nt: TGTGCCAGCAGTGAGGGACTATCACCCGGGGAGCTGTTTTTT; CDR3aa: CASSEGLSPGELFF
j_gene: TRBJ2-3; v_gene: TRBV5-4; abundance: few; d_gene: NA; CDR3nt: TGTGCCAGCAGCTTAGCGTTCCCCACAGATACGCAGTATTTT; CDR3aa: CASSLAFPTDTQYF
j_gene: TRBJ2-3; v_gene: TRBV24-1; abundance: NA; d_gene: NA; CDR3nt: TGTGCCACCTCCTGGGGCGGTGAGGATACGCAGTATTTT; CDR3aa: CATSWGGEDTQYF
j_gene: TRBJ1-5; v_gene: TRBV28; abundance: NA; d_gene: NA; CDR3nt: TGTGCCAGCAGTTCGCCCGCCATCTCCAATCAGCCCCAGCATTTT; CDR3aa: CASSSPAISNQPQHF
j_gene: TRBJ2-1; v_gene: TRBV4-3; abundance: NA; d_gene: TRBD1; CDR3nt: TGCGCCAGCAGCCGAGCCGGGACAGGCTCCTACAATGAGCAGTTCTTC; CDR3aa: CASSRAGTGSYNEQFF
j_gene: TRBJ2-5; v_gene: TRBV2; abundance: once; d_gene: NA; CDR3nt: TGTGCCAGCAGTGAAAGTATTACACGGGCCTACCAAGAGACCCAGTACTTC; CDR3aa: CASSESITRAYQETQYF